The clone carrying this TCR beta chain has at least ten counts. What it binds is unknown. RNA served as the template for amplifying TCR beta CDR3 regions. Following a first-round RT-PCR that used HTBI primers, a second-round multiplex PCR was carried out. TCRdb redid the calling of the multiplex PCR reads with MiXCR, one entry per CDR3 protein. Here the sample spans about 390,000 distinct CDR3 sequences, about 16% being singletons. The data originate from a study of Graves' ophthalmopathy and Graves' hyperthyroidism. The study's findings and limits: Clonotypes were expanded in thyroid at above 0.001 frequency, and most also appeared in blood.

Germline V lookup: CDR1 MNHNS, CDR2 SASEGT. The V and J ends lost 4 bases and 1 base respectively, with 13 bases between them. The length of the CDR3 is 15 residues. The sample taken for sequencing was peripheral blood. The clonotype comes from a woman aged 18-30 years with stable Graves' hyperthyroidism. V gene TRBV6-1 combines with J gene TRBJ1-2; D uncertain. The CDR3 sequence: CASSVRIFLNYGYTF. The CDR3 bases are TGTGCCAGCAGTGTCCGCATCTTCCTTAACTATGGCTACACCTTC.